The 5 T cell receptor beta chains in this list originate from one sample, sequenced in a study of blood T cell repertoires in COVID-19. TCRdb's copy holds only in-frame clones and misses some; the assay was immunoSEQ multiplex PCR. The table lists under 200,000 clones, 70% to 90% of them singletons. The sequencing sample was made of peripheral blood. The source of these receptors is a woman between 50 and 59 years old with COVID-19, enrolled during active disease.

The V gene is TRBV2, the J gene TRBJ1-1; TRBD1 matches 8 bases. There are 14 residues in the CDR3. CDR1 and CDR2 (germline): SNHLY, FYNNEI. J was trimmed by 11 bases and V by 5 bases; bases with no gene match: 13. The CDR3 DNA follows: TGTGCCAGCAGTCAGACAGGGGCCCAATTTGGGGCTTTCTTT. It encodes CASSQTGAQFGAFF.

This chain joins TRBV7-9 and TRBJ2-2; 7 bases agree with TRBD1. Per the germline V gene, CDR1 is SEHNR and CDR2 is FQNEAQ (reference sequence). The trim removed 2 bases at V and 5 bases at J, leaving 2 bases unmatched. CDR3 size: 14 residues. This CDR3 reads CASSLPGGTGELFF. The DNA for the CDR3 is TGTGCCAGCAGCTTACCAGGGGGAACCGGGGAGCTGTTTTTT.

The chain employs TRBV30 and TRBJ2-7, with D possibly TRBD2 on 5 matching bases. CDR1 and CDR2 (germline): GTSNPN, SVGIG (reference sequence). V lost 2 bases to trimming and J lost 0 bases, with 11 bases between them. The CDR3 is 14 residues long. DNA for the CDR3: TGTGCCTGGAGTTTAAGAGGGAGCTCCTACGAGCAGTACTTC. Its protein is CAWSLRGSSYEQYF.

This clone was recorded only once. The chain uses TRBV30 and TRBJ2-2; the match to TRBD2 covers 8 bases. The germline V gene has CDR1 GTSNPN and CDR2 SVGIG (reference sequence). V lost 5 bases and J lost 5; bases outside the gene matches: 7. The CDR3 extends over 14 amino acids. DNA of the CDR3: TGTGCCTGGGGGCTAGCGGGTTCTACCGGGGAGCTGTTTTTT. Its translation: CAWGLAGSTGELFF.

V usage is TRBV19 and J usage is TRBJ2-3, with a tentative D call TRBD1 (6 bases). The V end was cut by 9 bases, the J end by 2 bases, with 12 bases between. Per the germline V gene, CDR1 is LNHDA and CDR2 is SQIVND (reference sequence). The CDR3 sequence is 13 residues long. CDR3 DNA: TGTGCCAGCAAGGACAGAACCACAGATACGCAGTATTTT. Protein: CASKDRTTDTQYF.